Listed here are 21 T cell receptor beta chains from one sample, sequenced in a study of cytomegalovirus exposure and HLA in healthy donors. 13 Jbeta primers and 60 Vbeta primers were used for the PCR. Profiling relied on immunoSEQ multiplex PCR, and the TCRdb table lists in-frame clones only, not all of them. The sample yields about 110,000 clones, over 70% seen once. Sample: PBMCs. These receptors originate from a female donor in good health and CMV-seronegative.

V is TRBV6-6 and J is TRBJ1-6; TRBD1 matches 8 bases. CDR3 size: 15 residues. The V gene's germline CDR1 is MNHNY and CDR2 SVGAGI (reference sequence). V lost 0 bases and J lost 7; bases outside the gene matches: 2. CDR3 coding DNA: TGTGCCAGCAGTTACTCGACAGGGGAGAATTCACCCCTCCACTTT. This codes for CASSYSTGENSPLHF.

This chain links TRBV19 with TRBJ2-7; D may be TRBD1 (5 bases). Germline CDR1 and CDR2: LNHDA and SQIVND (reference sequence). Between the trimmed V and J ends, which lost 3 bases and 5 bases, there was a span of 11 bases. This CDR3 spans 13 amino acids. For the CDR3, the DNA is TGTGCCAGTAGTATCCAGGGAAGGCACGAGCAGTACTTC. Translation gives CASSIQGRHEQYF. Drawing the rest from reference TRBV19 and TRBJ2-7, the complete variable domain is DGGITQSPKYLFRKEGQNVTLSCEQNLNHDAMYWYRQDPGQGLRLIYYSQIVNDFQKGDIAEGYSVSREKKESFPLTVTSAQKNPTAFYLCASSIQGRHEQYFGPGTRLTVT.

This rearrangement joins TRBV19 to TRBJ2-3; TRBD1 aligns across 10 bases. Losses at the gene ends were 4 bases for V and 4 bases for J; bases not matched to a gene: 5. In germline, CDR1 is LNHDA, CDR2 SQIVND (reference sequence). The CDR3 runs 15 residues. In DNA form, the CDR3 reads TGTGCCAGTAGTAGATCCGGGACAGGGGCAGATACGCAGTATTTT. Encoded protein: CASSRSGTGADTQYF.

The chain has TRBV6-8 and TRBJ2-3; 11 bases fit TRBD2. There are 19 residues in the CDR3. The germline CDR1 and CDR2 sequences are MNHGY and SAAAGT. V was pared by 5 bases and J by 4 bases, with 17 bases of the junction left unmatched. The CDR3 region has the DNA TGTGCCAGCAGTCTCCGGAGAACTAGCGGGAGATCATCCGCAGATACGCAGTATTTT. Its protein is CASSLRRTSGRSSADTQYF.

DNA for the CDR3: TGTGCCAGCAGCTTGAGACCCGGAGGAGACACCATATATTTT. This codes for CASSLRPGGDTIYF. The chain employs TRBV5-8 and TRBJ1-3; D gene ambiguous. Germline values: CDR1 SGHTS, CDR2 YDEGEE. The ends were cut back, 1 base at V and 8 bases at J, with 13 bases in the middle. The CDR3 is 14 residues long.

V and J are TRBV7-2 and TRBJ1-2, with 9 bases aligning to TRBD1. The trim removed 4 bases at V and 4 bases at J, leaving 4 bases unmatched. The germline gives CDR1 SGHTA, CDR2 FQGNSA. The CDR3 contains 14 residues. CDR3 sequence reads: CASSYLGQGYGYTF. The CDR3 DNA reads TGTGCCAGCAGCTACCTGGGACAGGGCTATGGCTACACCTTC.

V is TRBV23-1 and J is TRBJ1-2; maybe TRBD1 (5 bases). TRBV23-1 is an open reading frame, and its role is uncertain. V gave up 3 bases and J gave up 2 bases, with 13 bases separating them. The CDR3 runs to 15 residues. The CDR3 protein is CASSHPQGGNYGYTF. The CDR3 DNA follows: TGCGCCAGCAGTCACCCCCAGGGTGGGAACTATGGCTACACCTTC.

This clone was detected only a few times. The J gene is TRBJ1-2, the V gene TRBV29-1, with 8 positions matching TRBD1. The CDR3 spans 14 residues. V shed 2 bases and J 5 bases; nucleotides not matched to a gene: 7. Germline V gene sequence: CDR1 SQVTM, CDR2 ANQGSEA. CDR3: CSVELPGQVYGYTF. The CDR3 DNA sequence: TGCAGCGTTGAACTGCCGGGACAGGTTTATGGCTACACCTTC.

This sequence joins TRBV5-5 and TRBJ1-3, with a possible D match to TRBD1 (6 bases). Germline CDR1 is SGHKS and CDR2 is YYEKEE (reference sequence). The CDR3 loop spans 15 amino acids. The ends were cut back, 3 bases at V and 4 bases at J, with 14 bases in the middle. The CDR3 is CASSSTGLGGNTIYF. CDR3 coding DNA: TGTGCCAGCAGCTCCACAGGGTTAGGAGGAAACACCATATATTTT.

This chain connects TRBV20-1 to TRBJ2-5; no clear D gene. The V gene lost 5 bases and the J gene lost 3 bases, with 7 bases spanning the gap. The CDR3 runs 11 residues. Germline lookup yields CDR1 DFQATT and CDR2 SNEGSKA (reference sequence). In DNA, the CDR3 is TGCAGTGCTGAGGTAAAAGAGACCCAGTACTTC. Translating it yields CSAEVKETQYF.

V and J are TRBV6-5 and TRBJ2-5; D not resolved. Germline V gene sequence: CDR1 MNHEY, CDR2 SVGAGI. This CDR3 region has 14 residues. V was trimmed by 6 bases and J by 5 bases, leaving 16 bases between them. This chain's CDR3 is CASRPTLVAETQYF. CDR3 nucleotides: TGTGCCAGCAGACCAACCCTAGTAGCCGAGACCCAGTACTTC.

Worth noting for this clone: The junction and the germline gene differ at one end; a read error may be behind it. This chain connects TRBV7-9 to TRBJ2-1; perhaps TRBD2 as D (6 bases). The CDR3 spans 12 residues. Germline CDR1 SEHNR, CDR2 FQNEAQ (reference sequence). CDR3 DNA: TGTTCCAGCAGACTTGGGAGGAATGAGCAGTTCTTC. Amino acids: CSSRLGRNEQFF.

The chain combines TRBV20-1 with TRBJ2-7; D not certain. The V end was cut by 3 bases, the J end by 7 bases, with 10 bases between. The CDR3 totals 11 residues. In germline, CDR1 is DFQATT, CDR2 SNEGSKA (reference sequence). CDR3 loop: CSARGFGEQYF. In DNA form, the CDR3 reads TGCAGTGCTAGGGGCTTTGGGGAGCAGTACTTC.

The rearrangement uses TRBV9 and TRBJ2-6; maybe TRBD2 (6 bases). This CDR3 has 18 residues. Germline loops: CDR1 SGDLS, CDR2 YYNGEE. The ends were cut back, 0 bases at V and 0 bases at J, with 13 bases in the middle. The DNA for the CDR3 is TGTGCCAGCAGCGTAGCGGGCCGCGGGAACTCTGGGGCCAACGTCCTGACTTTC. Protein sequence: CASSVAGRGNSGANVLTF.

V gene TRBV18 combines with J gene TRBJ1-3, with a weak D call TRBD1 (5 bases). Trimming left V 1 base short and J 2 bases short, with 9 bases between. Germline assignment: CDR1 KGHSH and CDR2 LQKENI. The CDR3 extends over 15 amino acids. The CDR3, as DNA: TGTGCCAGCTCACCACTGCAGGGCCCTGGAAACACCATATATTTT. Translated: CASSPLQGPGNTIYF.

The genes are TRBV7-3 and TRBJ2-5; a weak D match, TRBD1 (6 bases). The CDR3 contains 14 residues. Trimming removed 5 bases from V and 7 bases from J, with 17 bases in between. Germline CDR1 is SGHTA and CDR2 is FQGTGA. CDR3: CASSVTGTSATQYF. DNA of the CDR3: TGTGCCAGCAGCGTTACAGGGACCTCTGCGACCCAGTACTTC. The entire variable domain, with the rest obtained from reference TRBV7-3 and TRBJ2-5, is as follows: GAGVSQTPSNKVTEKGKYVELRCDPISGHTALYWYRQSLGQGPEFLIYFQGTGAADDSGLPNDRFFAVRPEGSVSTLKIQRTERGDSAVYLCASSVTGTSATQYFGPGTRLLVL.

As DNA, the CDR3 is TGTGCCAGCAGTCCGCACACTAGCGGGAGTTCGCAGTATTTT. It codes for CASSPHTSGSSQYF. This sequence joins TRBV27 and TRBJ2-3, with 11 bases lining up with TRBD2. Germline V lookup: CDR1 MNHEY, CDR2 SMNVEV (reference sequence). The CDR3 totals 14 residues. The trim removed 5 bases at V and 10 bases at J, leaving 8 bases unmatched.

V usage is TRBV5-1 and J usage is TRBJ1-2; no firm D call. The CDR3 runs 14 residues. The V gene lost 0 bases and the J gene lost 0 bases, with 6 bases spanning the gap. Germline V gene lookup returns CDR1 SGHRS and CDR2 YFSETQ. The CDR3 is CASSLDATNYGYTF. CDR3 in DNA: TGCGCCAGCAGCTTGGATGCTACTAACTATGGCTACACCTTC.

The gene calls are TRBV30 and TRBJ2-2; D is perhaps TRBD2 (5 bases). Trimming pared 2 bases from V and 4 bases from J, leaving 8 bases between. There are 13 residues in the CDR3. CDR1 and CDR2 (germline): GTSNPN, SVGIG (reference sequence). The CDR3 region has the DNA TGTGCCTGGAGTCCCCGGGGCACCGGGGAGCTGTTTTTT. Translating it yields CAWSPRGTGELFF.

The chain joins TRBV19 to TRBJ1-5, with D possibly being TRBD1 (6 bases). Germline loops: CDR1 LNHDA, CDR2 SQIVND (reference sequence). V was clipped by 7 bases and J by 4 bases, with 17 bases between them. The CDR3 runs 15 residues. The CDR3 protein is CASKGGGWGNQPQHF. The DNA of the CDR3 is TGTGCCAGTAAGGGGGGGGGATGGGGAAATCAGCCCCAGCATTTT.

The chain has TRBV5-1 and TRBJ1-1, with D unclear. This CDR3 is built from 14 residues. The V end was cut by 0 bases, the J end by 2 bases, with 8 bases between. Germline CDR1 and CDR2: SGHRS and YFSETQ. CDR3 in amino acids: CASSLGHHNTEAFF. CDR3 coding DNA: TGCGCCAGCAGCTTGGGGCACCATAACACTGAAGCTTTCTTT.